In its sample, the clone carrying this T cell receptor (beta chain) was seen once. Its specificity is unknown. This entry comes from a study of shared clonotypes between healthy human individuals. Findings of the study overall: Sequencing depth was expected to affect clonotype sharing among donors.

Method: immunoSEQ multiplex PCR; TCRdb's copy keeps in-frame clones and lacks some. The repertoire consists of 450,000 to 500,000 clones, with roughly 85% occurring once and the leading ten covering about 12%. This CDR3 comprises 16 residues. Per germline, CDR1 SGHDN and CDR2 FVKESK. The V gene lost 3 bases and the J gene lost 4 bases, with 17 bases spanning the gap. The chain employs TRBV14 and TRBJ2-3; TRBD1 is a possible D gene (6 bases). The TCR originated in a woman in her 40s in good health. Some clones in this sample may be carry-over from other donors' samples. Source material: PBMCs. The CDR3 DNA follows: TGTGCCAGCAGCCATCTCCCAGGGGCTCGTGCAGATACGCAGTATTTT. Translation gives CASSHLPGARADTQYF.